The 18 T cell receptor beta chains listed next were all sequenced from one sample in a study of cytomegalovirus exposure and HLA in healthy donors. PCR involved 60 Vbeta and 13 Jbeta primers. TCRdb keeps only in-frame clones here, not all; method: immunoSEQ multiplex PCR. There are 110,000 or so clones in the sample; less than 85% occur only once, and roughly 8.2% lies in the top ten. Sequencing input: PBMCs. The source is a man aged 40-49 years in good health and CMV-seropositive.

The V call is TRBV4-3, the J call TRBJ1-4; D is perhaps TRBD1 (6 bases). The CDR3 totals 16 residues. V gave up 2 bases and J gave up 5 bases, with 15 bases separating them. Per the germline V gene, CDR1 is LGHNA and CDR2 is YSLEER. This chain's CDR3 is CASSQSQPGQNEKLFF. The CDR3 DNA reads TGCGCCAGCAGCCAAAGCCAACCCGGACAGAATGAAAAACTGTTTTTT.

In DNA, the CDR3 is TGTGCCAGCAGTTTGAGAGGGGGAAGAAACACTGAAGCTTTCTTT. It encodes CASSLRGGRNTEAFF. J is TRBJ1-1 and V is TRBV27; the D gene is possibly TRBD1 (6 bases). CDR3 length: 15 residues. Per the germline V gene, CDR1 is MNHEY and CDR2 is SMNVEV (reference sequence). V was shortened by 3 bases and J by 2 bases, with 13 bases between the two germline ends.

The chain links TRBV13 to TRBJ2-7; 7 bases align to TRBD2. V shed 4 bases, J shed 1 base, and the junction held 7 bases outside the gene matches. CDR3 length equals 15 residues. Germline assignment: CDR1 PRHDT and CDR2 FYEKMQ (reference sequence). The DNA for the CDR3 is TGTGCCAGCAGCTCCCGCCTAGCGGTGTCCTACGAGCAGTACTTC. Translation gives CASSSRLAVSYEQYF.

This clone has just one count. The chain recombines TRBV28 with TRBJ2-3, with 12 bases that match TRBD2. J lost 2 bases, V lost 3 bases, and 3 bases had no gene match. Per the germline V gene, CDR1 is MDHEN and CDR2 is SYDVKM. The CDR3 sequence is 16 residues long. The CDR3 spells CASSLGTSGPTDTQYF. In nucleotides, the CDR3 is TGTGCCAGCAGTTTGGGGACTAGCGGGCCCACAGATACGCAGTATTTT.

This clone was recorded once. This chain connects TRBV28 to TRBJ2-7; TRBD1 agrees at 9 bases. The V gene's germline CDR1 is MDHEN and CDR2 SYDVKM. J lost 4 bases, V lost 3 bases, and 1 base had no gene match. This CDR3 has 13 residues. The CDR3 region has the DNA TGTGCCAGCAGTTTGGACAGGGGTTACGAGCAGTACTTC. Its protein is CASSLDRGYEQYF.

The V call is TRBV15, the J call TRBJ2-5; 7 nucleotides agree with TRBD2. The CDR3 has 17 amino acids. Germline assignment: CDR1 LNHNV and CDR2 YYDKDF (reference sequence). V was pared by 3 bases and J by 2 bases, with 12 bases of the junction left unmatched. The CDR3 sequence is CATSSLEGRGIQETQYF. CDR3 DNA sequence: TGTGCCACCAGCAGCCTTGAGGGGCGGGGGATACAAGAGACCCAGTACTTC.

The gene calls are TRBV30 and TRBJ2-7, with a possible D match to TRBD1 (7 bases). Germline loops: CDR1 GTSNPN, CDR2 SVGIG (reference sequence). Trimming took 0 bases from V and 6 from J, leaving 12 bases between them. The CDR3 runs 13 residues. CDR3 sequence reads: CAWSVGGGGEQYF. The CDR3 DNA follows: TGTGCCTGGAGTGTAGGAGGGGGCGGCGAGCAGTACTTC.

V usage is TRBV28 and J usage is TRBJ1-5; D gene uncertain. Per germline, CDR1 MDHEN and CDR2 SYDVKM. V lost 8 bases to trimming and J lost 11 bases, with 19 bases between them. The CDR3 is 13 amino acids. Written as DNA, the CDR3 is TGTGCCAGCCACCCTGGGCCCCTGACGGCCCAGCATTTT. It is translated as CASHPGPLTAQHF.

V gene TRBV30 combines with J gene TRBJ1-5, with TRBD1 matching over 9 bases. The germline V gene encodes CDR1 GTSNPN and CDR2 SVGIG (reference sequence). The CDR3 is 14 amino acids. With V trimmed by 1 base and J by 6 bases, 4 bases remained unmatched. The CDR3, as DNA: TGTGCCTGGAGTGCCGGGACAGGGAGTCAGCCCCAGCATTTT. As protein: CAWSAGTGSQPQHF.

This sequence joins TRBV7-3 and TRBJ2-1; TRBD1 might be the D (6 bases). V was clipped by 3 bases and J by 0 bases, with 9 bases between them. Per germline, CDR1 SGHTA and CDR2 FQGTGA. The CDR3 runs to 15 residues. In DNA, the CDR3 is TGTGCCAGCAGCTTCGACAGGAGCTCCTACAATGAGCAGTTCTTC. Protein product: CASSFDRSSYNEQFF. Full variable domain (missing parts from reference TRBV7-3 and TRBJ2-1): GAGVSQTPSNKVTEKGKYVELRCDPISGHTALYWYRQSLGQGPEFLIYFQGTGAADDSGLPNDRFFAVRPEGSVSTLKIQRTERGDSAVYLCASSFDRSSYNEQFFGPGTRLTVL.

This clone was counted only a few times. The J gene is TRBJ1-2, the V gene TRBV2; 7 bases agree with TRBD1. The germline V gene encodes CDR1 SNHLY and CDR2 FYNNEI. This CDR3 has 14 residues. Germline trimming cut 5 bases from V and 6 bases from J; bases unmatched to any gene: 9. The CDR3 DNA sequence: TGTGCCAGCAGTCGAGACAGGGAGATCAATGGCTACACCTTC. The encoded protein is CASSRDREINGYTF.

The J gene is TRBJ1-2, the V gene TRBV28, with TRBD1 as a possible D gene (6 bases). Germline V CDR1 and CDR2: MDHEN, SYDVKM. Trimming left V 9 bases short and J 5 bases short, with 22 bases between. The CDR3 is made up of 15 amino acids. CDR3 sequence (DNA): TGTGCCAGTCGGCTAGGGGGGGCAGCGGCATATGGCTACACCTTC. This gives the protein CASRLGGAAAYGYTF.

The V and J genes are TRBV7-8 and TRBJ2-5, with TRBD2 identical over 7 bases. This CDR3 comprises 14 residues. With 5 bases clipped from V and 7 bases from J, the junction kept 10 bases outside the gene matches. Looked up from germline, CDR1 is SGHVS and CDR2 is FQNEAQ. CDR3 residues: CASSLWTSQGTQYF. The DNA for the CDR3 is TGTGCCAGCAGCCTGTGGACTAGTCAGGGGACCCAGTACTTC.

This chain uses TRBV14 with TRBJ2-1; D remains ambiguous. Per the germline V gene, CDR1 is SGHDN and CDR2 is FVKESK. This CDR3 spans 17 amino acids. V was pared by 4 bases and J by 6 bases, with 22 bases between. This CDR3 reads CASSPGLERVGSNEQFF. The CDR3 DNA is TGTGCCAGCAGCCCTGGGTTGGAACGGGTGGGTTCCAATGAGCAGTTCTTC.

This clone was counted between two and nine times. The CDR3 DNA follows: TGCAGTGCTGGCGAGGAGCGTGAGCAGTACTTC. Protein sequence: CSAGEEREQYF. The V call is TRBV20-1, the J call TRBJ2-7; D remains ambiguous. Germline CDR1 DFQATT, CDR2 SNEGSKA (reference sequence). V gave up 5 bases and J gave up 7 bases, with 12 bases separating them. This CDR3 is built from 11 residues.

This chain connects TRBV7-9 to TRBJ1-1, with TRBD1 as a possible D gene (5 bases). The CDR3 runs 16 residues. The V end lost 4 bases, the J end lost 0 bases, and 15 bases lay between the germline ends. Looked up from germline, CDR1 is SEHNR and CDR2 is FQNEAQ (reference sequence). The CDR3 DNA follows: TGTGCCAGCAGCTCCCGGGACGGGGGGATGAACACTGAAGCTTTCTTT. Translating it yields CASSSRDGGMNTEAFF.

The genes are TRBV9 and TRBJ2-7; 8 bases match TRBD2. Germline assignment: CDR1 SGDLS and CDR2 YYNGEE. Trimming took 0 bases from V and 10 from J; bases not matched to a gene: 3. CDR3 length: 12 residues. CDR3 DNA sequence: TGTGCCAGCAGCGTAGACGGGAGGGGCCAGTACTTC. As protein: CASSVDGRGQYF.

This clone has just a few counts. V and J are TRBV19 and TRBJ2-7, with TRBD1 matching over 9 bases. This CDR3 is built from 14 residues. The junction had 6 bases not matched to a gene; V was cut back by 5 bases and J by 4 bases. Germline V gene sequence: CDR1 LNHDA, CDR2 SQIVND (reference sequence). CDR3 residues: CASSPGQGWYEQYF. Here the CDR3 DNA reads TGTGCCAGTAGTCCCGGACAGGGGTGGTACGAGCAGTACTTC.